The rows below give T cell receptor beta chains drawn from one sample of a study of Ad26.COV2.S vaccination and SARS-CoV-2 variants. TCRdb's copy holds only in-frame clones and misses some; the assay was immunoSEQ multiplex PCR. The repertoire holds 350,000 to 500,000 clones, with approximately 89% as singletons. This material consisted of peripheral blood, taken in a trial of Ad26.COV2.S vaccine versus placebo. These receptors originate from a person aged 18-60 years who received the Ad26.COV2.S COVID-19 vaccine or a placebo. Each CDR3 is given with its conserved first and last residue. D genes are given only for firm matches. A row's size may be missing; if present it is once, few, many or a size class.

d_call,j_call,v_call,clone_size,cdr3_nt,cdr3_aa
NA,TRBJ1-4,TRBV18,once,TGTGCCAGCTCACCTACAGGGCAGACTAATGAAAAACTGTTTTTT,CASSPTGQTNEKLFF
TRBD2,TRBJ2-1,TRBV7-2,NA,TGTGCCAGCAGCTCTACATTACTACTAGCGGGAGGGGGGAATGAGCAGTTCTTC,CASSSTLLLAGGGNEQFF
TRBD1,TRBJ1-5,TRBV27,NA,TGTGCCAGCAGTTCCCGTTGGGACAGGGGGGATCAGCCCCAGCATTTT,CASSSRWDRGDQPQHF
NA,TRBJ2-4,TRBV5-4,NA,TGTGCCAGCAGCCTTAAAGGGGGATCCGGGGACATTCAGTACTTC,CASSLKGGSGDIQYF
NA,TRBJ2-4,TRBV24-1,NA,TGTGCCACCAGTGACGGGACCATAACACAAAACATTCAGTACTTC,CATSDGTITQNIQYF
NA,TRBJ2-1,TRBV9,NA,TGTGCCAGCAGCGTTTCGGGGCCTTTTTACAATGAGCAGTTCTTC,CASSVSGPFYNEQFF
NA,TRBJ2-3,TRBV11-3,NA,TGTGCCAGCAGCTTGGGCCGATCCACAGATACGCAGTATTTT,CASSLGRSTDTQYF
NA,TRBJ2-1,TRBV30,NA,TGTGCCAGCGTCTGGTCCCAGTCCTCCTACAATGAGCAGTTCTTC,CASVWSQSSYNEQFF
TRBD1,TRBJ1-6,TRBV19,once,TGTGCCAGTAGTACTACGACAGGGGTACTTAATTCACCCCTCCACTTT,CASSTTTGVLNSPLHF
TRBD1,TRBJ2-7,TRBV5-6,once,TGTGCCAGCAGCCTTAGACAGGGCTACGAGCAGTACTTC,CASSLRQGYEQYF
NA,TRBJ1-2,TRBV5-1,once,TGCGCCAGCAGCTTGGATCGAGGGTCTAACTATGGCTACACCTTC,CASSLDRGSNYGYTF
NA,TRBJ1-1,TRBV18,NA,TGTGCCAGCTCCCCGGGTTATGGAGACGCATGGAGGAACACTGAAGCTTTCTTT,CASSPGYGDAWRNTEAFF
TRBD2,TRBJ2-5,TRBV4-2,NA,TGTGCCAGCAGCCAAGAACCGGGACTAGCGGACCAAGAGACCCAGTACTTC,CASSQEPGLADQETQYF
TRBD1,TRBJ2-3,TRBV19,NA,TGTGCCAGTAGCCCAGGACAGGTGGCGTTGAGGAATGCAGATACGCAGTATTTT,CASSPGQVALRNADTQYF
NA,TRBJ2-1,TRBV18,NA,TGTGCCAGCTCACTTCAGACCAGCTCCTACAATGAGCAGTTCTTC,CASSLQTSSYNEQFF
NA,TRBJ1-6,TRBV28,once,TGTGCCAGCAGTCGCGTGGGGACACGAGGGTCACCCCTCCACTTT,CASSRVGTRGSPLHF
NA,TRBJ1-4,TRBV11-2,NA,TGTGCCAGCAGCTTGCCAGGGAGACCACTGTTTTTT,CASSLPGRPLFF
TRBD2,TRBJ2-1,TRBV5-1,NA,TGCGCCAGCAGCAGCGGGACTACCTACAATGAGCAGTTCTTC,CASSSGTTYNEQFF
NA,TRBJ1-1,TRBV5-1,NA,TGCGCCAGCAGCTTGGCCGAGAACACTGAAGCTTTCTTT,CASSLAENTEAFF
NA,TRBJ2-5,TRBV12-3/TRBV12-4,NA,TGTGCCAGCAGTTTAAACAAAGAGACCCAGTACTTC,CASSLNKETQYF
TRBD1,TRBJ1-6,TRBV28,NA,TGTGCCAGCAGTTTCCCGGGACAGGGTGTTTTGGCCCTCCACTTT,CASSFPGQGVLALHF
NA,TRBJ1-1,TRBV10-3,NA,TGTGCCATCAGTGAGTCGCAGCATGCCACTGAAGCTTTCTTT,CAISESQHATEAFF
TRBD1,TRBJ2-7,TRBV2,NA,TGTGCCAGCAGTCAAGGGGGCAGGGGCCCGAGGGAGCAGTACTTC,CASSQGGRGPREQYF
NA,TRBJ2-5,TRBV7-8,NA,TGTGCCAGCAGCTTAGCTCCGGGCAGGGTGGGGCAAGAGACCCAGTACTTC,CASSLAPGRVGQETQYF
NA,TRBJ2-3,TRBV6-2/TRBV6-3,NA,TGTGCCAGCAGTTTCTATAGCTCGGATACGCAGTATTTT,CASSFYSSDTQYF
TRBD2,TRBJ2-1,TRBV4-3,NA,TGCGCCAGCAGCCCTGCTAGCGGGAGGGCGTCCTACAATGAGCAGTTCTTC,CASSPASGRASYNEQFF
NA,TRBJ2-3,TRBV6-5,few,TGTGCCAGCAGTTACGGGGGGCCGTCGGATACGCAGTATTTT,CASSYGGPSDTQYF
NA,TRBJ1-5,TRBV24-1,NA,TGTGCCACCAGTGACCCAACCCCTGGTGGGGATCAGCCCCAGCATTTT,CATSDPTPGGDQPQHF
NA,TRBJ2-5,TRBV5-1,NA,TGCGCCAGCAGCTTGGAAAATCCCGGGATGGAGACCCAGTACTTC,CASSLENPGMETQYF
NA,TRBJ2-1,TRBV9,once,TGTGCCAGCAGCGTCTTTGCGGGCAATGAGCAGTTCTTC,CASSVFAGNEQFF
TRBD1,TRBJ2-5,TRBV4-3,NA,TGCGCCAGCAGCCAAGAGGACAGGGCCGAAGAGACCCAGTACTTC,CASSQEDRAEETQYF
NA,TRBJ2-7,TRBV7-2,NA,TGTGCCAGCAGCCCTACGCCCGGGAGCTCCTACGAGCAGTACTTC,CASSPTPGSSYEQYF
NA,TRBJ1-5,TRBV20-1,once,TGCAGTGCTAGTAGGGGGGGGCCCCAGCATTTT,CSASRGGPQHF
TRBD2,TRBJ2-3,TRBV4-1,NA,TGCGCCAGCAGCCAACGTGCGGGGGGGGGCACAGATACGCAGTATTTT,CASSQRAGGGTDTQYF
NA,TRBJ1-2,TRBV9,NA,TGTGCCAGCAGCCAACGAAGCAGGAGTAACTATGGCTACACCTTC,CASSQRSRSNYGYTF
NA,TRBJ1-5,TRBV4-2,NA,TGTGCCAGCAGCCAGGAGGGTAATGTGGGCAATCAGCCCCAGCATTTT,CASSQEGNVGNQPQHF
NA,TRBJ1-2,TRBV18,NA,TGTGCCAGCTCACCCGATCCAGTTCCCTATGGCTACACCTTC,CASSPDPVPYGYTF
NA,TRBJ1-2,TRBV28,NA,TGTGCCAGCAGTTTACGGGCAGGAAACTATGGCTACACCTTC,CASSLRAGNYGYTF
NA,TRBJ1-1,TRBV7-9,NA,TGTGCCAGCAGTTCGGCAGGTGGCACTGAAGCTTTCTTT,CASSSAGGTEAFF
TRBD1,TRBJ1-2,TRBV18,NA,TGTGCCAGCTCACCGGACAGGGGTTACTATGGCTACACCTTC,CASSPDRGYYGYTF
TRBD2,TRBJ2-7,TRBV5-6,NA,TGTGCCAGCAGCTTTCTAGCGGGGGGGAGCTCCTACGAGCAGTACTTC,CASSFLAGGSSYEQYF
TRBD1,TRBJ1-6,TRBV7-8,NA,TGTGCCAGCAGCTTACGACAGGGGGGAAATTCACCCCTCCACTTT,CASSLRQGGNSPLHF
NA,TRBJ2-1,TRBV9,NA,TGTGCCAGCAGCGTAGGGGGAAACACCTACAATGAGCAGTTCTTC,CASSVGGNTYNEQFF
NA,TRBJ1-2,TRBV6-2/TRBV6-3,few,TGTGCCAGCAGTTTAGGGGGCTACACCTTC,CASSLGGYTF
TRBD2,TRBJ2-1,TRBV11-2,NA,TGTGCCAGCAGCTGGTTTAGCGGGAGGACCTTCAATGAGCAGTTCTTC,CASSWFSGRTFNEQFF
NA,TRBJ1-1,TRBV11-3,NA,TGTGCCAGCAGCTTAGGGGTCCATCTCGATGAAGCTTTCTTT,CASSLGVHLDEAFF
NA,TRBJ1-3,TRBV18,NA,TGTGCCAGCTCACCACCGGGAAACTCTGGAAACACCATATATTTT,CASSPPGNSGNTIYF
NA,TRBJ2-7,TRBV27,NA,TGTGCCAGCAGTCCCCGACAGAGCAGATCCTACGAGCAGTACTTC,CASSPRQSRSYEQYF